These T cell receptor beta chains were read from a single sample in a study of Ad26.COV2.S vaccination and SARS-CoV-2 variants. TCRdb keeps only in-frame clones here, not all; method: immunoSEQ multiplex PCR. The sample comprises about 390,000 clones, about 90% of which are singletons, and under 2% rests with the top ten. The sequences come from peripheral blood, collected in a trial of Ad26.COV2.S vaccine versus placebo. Receptors originate from a person between 18 and 65 years old who received the Ad26.COV2.S COVID-19 vaccine or a placebo. Both conserved end residues are part of each CDR3. D genes are given only for firm matches. Clone size appears in some rows only: once, few, many, or a class for an expanded clone.

TRBJ1-2 | - | - | TRBV3-1/TRBV3-2 | CASSLQSIYGYTF | TGTGCCAGCAGCCTACAAAGTATCTATGGCTACACCTTC
TRBJ1-6 | - | - | TRBV6-5 | CASSYEARRSSPLHF | TGTGCCAGCAGTTACGAGGCCCGGCGGAGTTCACCCCTCCACTTT
TRBJ1-6 | - | few | TRBV19 | CASSIGGRKSSYNSPLHF | TGTGCCAGTAGTATAGGAGGGCGGAAAAGCTCCTATAATTCACCCCTCCACTTT
TRBJ2-7 | - | - | TRBV27 | CASSLARHYEQYF | TGTGCCAGCAGTTTGGCCCGGCACTACGAGCAGTACTTC
TRBJ2-1 | - | - | TRBV30 | CAWSVRGTGGQQFF | TGTGCCTGGAGTGTAAGGGGAACCGGGGGCCAGCAGTTCTTC
TRBJ2-4 | TRBD1 | - | TRBV5-1 | CASSLPTGNGQNIQYF | TGCGCCAGCAGCCTACCGACAGGGAACGGCCAAAACATTCAGTACTTC
TRBJ2-3 | - | - | TRBV12-3/TRBV12-4 | CASSRTKDTQYF | TGTGCCAGCAGCAGGACCAAAGATACGCAGTATTTT
TRBJ2-5 | - | - | TRBV7-2 | CASSPGTSKGTQYF | TGTGCCAGCAGCCCCGGGACCTCTAAAGGGACCCAGTACTTC
TRBJ2-5 | TRBD2 | - | TRBV6-6 | CASSYYRGGQETQYF | TGTGCCAGCAGTTACTATCGCGGGGGGCAAGAGACCCAGTACTTC
TRBJ1-4 | TRBD1 | few | TRBV19 | CASSSGQPTTNEKLFF | TGTGCCAGTAGTTCGGGACAGCCCACGACAAATGAAAAACTGTTTTTT
TRBJ2-2 | - | - | TRBV19 | CASSTSLTGELFF | TGTGCCAGTAGTACTAGTCTCACCGGGGAGCTGTTTTTT
TRBJ2-7 | TRBD2 | - | TRBV30 | CASTGRGGVASHEQYF | TGTGCCTCCACGGGGCGGGGGGGCGTCGCGTCCCACGAGCAGTACTTC
TRBJ2-3 | - | - | TRBV5-1 | CASSLDGGPTDTQYF | TGCGCCAGCAGCTTGGACGGGGGACCCACAGATACGCAGTATTTT
TRBJ1-2 | - | - | TRBV7-2 | CASSPLMGWGDDGYTF | TGTGCCAGCAGCCCGTTGATGGGTTGGGGTGATGATGGCTACACCTTC
TRBJ1-5 | - | - | TRBV24-1 | CATPPLGAQHF | TGTGCCACCCCCCCCTTGGGAGCCCAGCATTTT
TRBJ1-1 | - | - | TRBV19 | CASSILEGYTEAFF | TGTGCCAGTAGTATATTGGAGGGGTATACTGAAGCTTTCTTT
TRBJ1-2 | - | - | TRBV3-1/TRBV3-2 | CASSQDTAPTYGYTF | TGTGCCAGCAGCCAAGATACAGCCCCAACTTATGGCTACACCTTC
TRBJ2-7 | TRBD1 | - | TRBV10-3 | CAISMDREEQYF | TGTGCCATCAGTATGGACAGGGAAGAGCAGTACTTC
TRBJ2-1 | TRBD2 | - | TRBV6-5 | CASSPLGGALVEQFF | TGTGCCAGCAGTCCACTCGGGGGGGCCCTCGTGGAGCAGTTCTTC
TRBJ2-2 | - | - | TRBV12-3/TRBV12-4 | CASSPIGAGELFF | TGTGCCAGCAGTCCCATAGGGGCCGGGGAGCTGTTTTTT
TRBJ1-3 | - | - | TRBV5-4 | CASSLDRSSGNTIYF | TGTGCCAGCAGCTTGGACAGGAGCTCTGGAAACACCATATATTTT
TRBJ1-2 | - | - | TRBV3-1/TRBV3-2 | CASSQDGRGKPYGYTF | TGTGCCAGCAGCCAAGATGGCCGGGGGAAGCCCTATGGCTACACCTTC